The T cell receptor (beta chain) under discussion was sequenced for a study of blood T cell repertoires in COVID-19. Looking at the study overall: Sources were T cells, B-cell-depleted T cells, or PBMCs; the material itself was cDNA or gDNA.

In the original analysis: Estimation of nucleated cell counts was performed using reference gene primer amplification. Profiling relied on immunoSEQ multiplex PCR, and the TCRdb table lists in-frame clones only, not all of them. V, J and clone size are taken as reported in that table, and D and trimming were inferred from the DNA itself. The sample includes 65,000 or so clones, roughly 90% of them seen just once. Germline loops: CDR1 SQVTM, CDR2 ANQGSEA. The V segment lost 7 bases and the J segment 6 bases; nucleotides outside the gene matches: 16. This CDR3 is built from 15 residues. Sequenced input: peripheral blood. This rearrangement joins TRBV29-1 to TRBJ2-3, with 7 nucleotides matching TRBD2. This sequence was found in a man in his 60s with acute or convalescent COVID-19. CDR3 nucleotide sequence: TGCAGCGCATTGGACGGGACTAAAGTCGGCGATACGCAGTATTTT. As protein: CSALDGTKVGDTQYF.